A selection of T cell receptor beta chains follows, all from one sample in a study of T cell clusters in autoimmune cytopenias. TCRdb re-called the multiplex PCR reads; one entry per CDR3 protein, DNA not given. The sample table includes 3,500 to 4,000 distinct CDR3 sequences. The sequenced sample was peripheral blood. The receptors stem from a human donor with an autoimmune cytopenia or autoimmune hepatitis (not recorded which). The CDR3 runs from the conserved cysteine through the conserved F or W. Fields, in order: CDR3 length, V gene, J gene, clone size, CDR3 protein. Some rows have no size entry. The others give once, few or many, or a class for an expanded clone.

CDR3 length: 14
V gene: TRBV7-6
J gene: TRBJ2-1
clone size: -
CDR3 protein: CASSLAGGPDEQFF

CDR3 length: 15
V gene: TRBV5-4
J gene: TRBJ2-7
clone size: -
CDR3 protein: CASSSPGAIGYEQYF

CDR3 length: 13
V gene: TRBV6-4
J gene: TRBJ2-1
clone size: -
CDR3 protein: CASSDSDYNEQFF

CDR3 length: 15
V gene: TRBV5-5
J gene: TRBJ2-3
clone size: medium-sized
CDR3 protein: CASSLVGEPQNTQYF

CDR3 length: 12
V gene: TRBV29-1
J gene: TRBJ2-2
clone size: medium-sized
CDR3 protein: CSVARLTGELFF

CDR3 length: 13
V gene: TRBV11-2
J gene: TRBJ2-7
clone size: medium-sized
CDR3 protein: CASSPGPGTEQYF

CDR3 length: 17
V gene: TRBV7-6
J gene: TRBJ2-5
clone size: medium-sized
CDR3 protein: CASSLARGAGNQETQYF

CDR3 length: 16
V gene: TRBV27
J gene: TRBJ2-2
clone size: -
CDR3 protein: CASSFDRGPDTGELFF

CDR3 length: 16
V gene: TRBV6-2/TRBV6-3
J gene: TRBJ2-3
clone size: -
CDR3 protein: CASSSTPGRATDTQYF

CDR3 length: 14
V gene: TRBV12-3/TRBV12-4
J gene: TRBJ2-7
clone size: -
CDR3 protein: CASRTDRGGDEQYF

CDR3 length: 15
V gene: TRBV18
J gene: TRBJ2-3
clone size: large
CDR3 protein: CASSLSGTVTDTQYF

CDR3 length: 15
V gene: TRBV19
J gene: TRBJ2-1
clone size: large
CDR3 protein: CASKRDSLSPNEQFF

CDR3 length: 15
V gene: TRBV5-4
J gene: TRBJ1-2
clone size: -
CDR3 protein: CASTQTDRPLYGYTF

CDR3 length: 14
V gene: TRBV29-1
J gene: TRBJ1-1
clone size: -
CDR3 protein: CSVAGTERNTEAFF

CDR3 length: 14
V gene: TRBV30
J gene: TRBJ1-5
clone size: -
CDR3 protein: CAWSLGGSGQPQHF

CDR3 length: 18
V gene: TRBV19
J gene: TRBJ2-1
clone size: -
CDR3 protein: CASSIDSGLAGSYNEQFF

CDR3 length: 16
V gene: TRBV5-6
J gene: TRBJ1-1
clone size: -
CDR3 protein: CASSAVQGAGNTEAFF